Shown below are 16 T cell receptor beta chains from a single sample sequenced in a study of T cells after yellow fever vaccination (dated by TCRdb to between 2018 and 2021). The treatment or condition label for this specimen denotes: live attenuated yellow fever vaccine strain. Library prep was done by 5' RACE. This sample was sequenced with an Illumina HiSeq 2500. In TCRdb, the public reads were trimmed at Q25 with fastp and aligned with MiXCR, with productive beta chains retained. Rows are unified per CDR3 protein, each entry keeping the most common DNA and genes. The sample contains some 350,000 distinct CDR3 sequences, 8% to 10% of them found a single time. The ten largest clones represent about 20% of the sample. Sample: PBMCs, taken on the day of the first yellow fever vaccination. The receptor set was obtained from a man aged 18 to 30 who received the YFV17D yellow fever vaccine.

This clonotype was found many times. This chain joins TRBV7-2 and TRBJ1-4, with 7 bases aligning to TRBD1. The CDR3 covers 13 residues. Losses at the gene ends were 1 base for V and 7 bases for J; bases not matched to a gene: 0. CDR1 SGHTA and CDR2 FQGNSA come from the germline V gene. This CDR3 reads CASSLGQGEKLFF. CDR3 DNA sequence: TGTGCCAGCAGCTTAGGACAGGGTGAAAAACTGTTTTTT.

This clonotype was counted only a few times. This chain uses TRBV11-2 with TRBJ2-3; TRBD2 agrees at 13 bases. J gave up 5 bases and V 8 bases, and 10 bases lay outside the gene matches. Per the germline V gene, CDR1 is SGHAT and CDR2 is FQNNGV. The CDR3 is made up of 16 amino acids. The CDR3: CASGRLAGGEGDTQYF. Written as DNA, the CDR3 is TGTGCCAGCGGCAGACTAGCGGGGGGAGAGGGAGATACGCAGTATTTT.

V usage is TRBV19 and J usage is TRBJ1-1; D gene unclear. V was cut by 2 bases and J by 0 bases, with 13 bases left in between. CDR1 and CDR2 from the germline V gene are LNHDA and SQIVND (reference sequence). This CDR3 contains 16 residues. For the CDR3, the DNA is TGTGCCAGTAGTATATTATTTGGCCGTATGAACACTGAAGCTTTCTTT. This encodes CASSILFGRMNTEAFF.

This sequence joins TRBV7-6 and TRBJ2-7, with D possibly being TRBD2 (5 bases). The V gene's germline CDR1 is SGHVS and CDR2 FNYEAQ. There are 14 residues in the CDR3. Trimming stripped 1 base from V and 2 bases from J, with 9 bases between. The chain's CDR3 is CASSLGTETYEQYF. DNA of the CDR3: TGTGCCAGCAGCTTAGGGACTGAAACCTACGAGCAGTACTTC.

The chain employs TRBV29-1 and TRBJ1-4, with D uncertain. The germline CDR1 and CDR2 sequences are SQVTM and ANQGSEA. Deletions cut 7 bases from V and 1 base from J, with 10 bases between. The CDR3 has 13 residues. The CDR3 DNA is TGCAGCGCCGAAAAGGGAACTAATGAAAAACTGTTTTTT. It is translated as CSAEKGTNEKLFF.

The CDR3: CASSHIPGLAGSPLSSYEQYF. The DNA of the CDR3 is TGTGCCAGCAGTCATATACCGGGACTAGCGGGGTCACCTTTGAGCTCCTACGAGCAGTACTTC. V gene TRBV13 combines with J gene TRBJ2-7; TRBD2 matches 13 bases. Trimming at V came to 6 bases and at J to 0 bases, leaving 20 bases not matched to a gene. Germline V gene lookup returns CDR1 PRHDT and CDR2 FYEKMQ (reference sequence). This CDR3 has 21 residues.

V and J are TRBV24-1 and TRBJ2-1, with TRBD1 matching over 7 bases. CDR3 length equals 16 residues. CDR1 is KGHDR and CDR2 is SFDVKD in the germline V gene. Trimming at V came to 3 bases and at J to 6 bases, leaving 10 bases not matched to a gene. This CDR3 is CATSDGTGTVGNEQFF. The DNA of the CDR3 is TGTGCCACCAGTGATGGAACCGGGACAGTGGGCAATGAGCAGTTCTTC.

The sample holds a few counts of this clonotype. The rearrangement joins TRBV4-2 to TRBJ1-4, with 8 bases matching TRBD1. With V trimmed by 3 bases and J by 5 bases, 2 bases remained unmatched. There are 14 residues in the CDR3. Looked up from germline, CDR1 is LGHNA and CDR2 is YNFKEQ. The CDR3 sequence: CASSHRTGNEKLFF. The DNA for the CDR3 is TGTGCCAGCAGCCATAGGACAGGGAATGAAAAACTGTTTTTT.

This clonotype was seen more than once but under ten times. V gene TRBV5-1 combines with J gene TRBJ1-1; TRBD1 matches at 7 bases. CDR1 SGHRS and CDR2 YFSETQ come from the germline V gene. With 4 bases clipped from V and 5 bases from J, the junction kept 8 bases outside the gene matches. The CDR3 consists of 14 residues. Here the CDR3 DNA reads TGCGCCAGCAGCCTCGACAGGGAGGGGACTGAAGCTTTCTTT. As protein: CASSLDREGTEAFF.

The chain combines TRBV20-1 with TRBJ2-5, with 9 bases that match TRBD2. CDR3 length: 14 residues. Germline CDR1 and CDR2: DFQATT and SNEGSKA (reference sequence). J gave up 7 bases and V 3 bases, and 9 bases lay outside the gene matches. CDR3 sequence: CSASLAGGPGTQYF. CDR3 DNA: TGCAGTGCTAGTCTTGCGGGGGGGCCGGGGACCCAGTACTTC.

A few counts support this clonotype. Written as DNA, the CDR3 is TGCGCCAGCGCTAGCGGGGGGCGCGGTTCGGACACCGGGGAGCTGTTTTTT. Encoded protein: CASASGGRGSDTGELFF. The chain is built from TRBV10-2 and TRBJ2-2; 11 bases map to TRBD2. CDR1 and CDR2 from the germline V gene are WSHSY and SAAADI. The CDR3 has 17 amino acids. After removal of 8 bases from V and 3 bases from J, the junction contained 11 bases not matched to a gene.

The chain links TRBV19 to TRBJ2-7; D not certain. Germline V gene sequence: CDR1 LNHDA, CDR2 SQIVND (reference sequence). Trimming pared 0 bases from V and 2 bases from J, leaving 11 bases between. CDR3 length: 15 residues. The CDR3 spells CASSIDLDCPYEQYV. The CDR3 DNA reads TGTGCCAGTAGTATAGATCTCGACTGTCCCTACGAGCAGTACGTC.

The chain is built from TRBV20-1 and TRBJ2-2, with 13 positions matching TRBD2. CDR1 and CDR2 from the germline V gene are DFQATT and SNEGSKA (reference sequence). CDR3 size: 15 residues. V dropped 2 bases and J dropped 6; count of bases not matched to a gene: 3. Here the CDR3 reads CSARQGLAGAGELFF. Here the CDR3 DNA reads TGCAGTGCTAGACAAGGACTAGCGGGGGCCGGGGAGCTGTTTTTT.

This rearrangement joins TRBV7-9 to TRBJ1-4, with 7 bases that match TRBD1. The CDR3 covers 14 residues. V shed 0 bases and J 8 bases; nucleotides not matched to a gene: 3. Germline loops: CDR1 SEHNR, CDR2 FQNEAQ (reference sequence). Written as DNA, the CDR3 is TGTGCCAGCAGCTTAGCTGGACAGGAGGAAAAACTGTTTTTT. This codes for CASSLAGQEEKLFF.

This chain uses TRBV5-1 with TRBJ1-6; TRBD1 might be the D (6 bases). Germline V gives CDR1 SGHRS, CDR2 YFSETQ. Trimming left V 0 bases short and J 1 base short, with 8 bases between. The length of the CDR3 is 16 residues. CDR3 sequence (DNA): TGCGCCAGCAGCTTGGACAGGGAGTCCTATAATTCACCCCTCCACTTT. It codes for CASSLDRESYNSPLHF.

The V and J genes are TRBV23-1 and TRBJ2-1; 9 nucleotides match TRBD1. TRBV23-1 belongs to the ORF category, with a function that is uncertain. This CDR3 has 17 residues. V was pared by 4 bases and J by 8 bases, with 15 bases of the junction left unmatched. CDR3 in DNA: TGCGCCAGCAGTCGATCACAACAGGGGGCATTAATCGATGAGCAGTTCTTC. Amino acids: CASSRSQQGALIDEQFF.